Shown below are 19 T cell receptor beta chains from a single sample sequenced in a study of blood T cell repertoires in COVID-19. Data came from immunoSEQ multiplex PCR; TCRdb stores just in-frame clones and leaves some out. This sample has some 250,000 clones; roughly nine tenths occur once, and the top ten carry approximately 1.3%. The specimen sequenced was PBMCs or T cells enriched from blood (not recorded which). These receptors were taken from a human donor in a cohort exposed to, infected with or recovered from COVID-19 (not recorded which). The donor label of this sample is uncertain.

The chain links TRBV19 to TRBJ1-5; possibly TRBD1 for D (6 bases). The V and J ends lost 0 bases and 4 bases respectively, with 7 bases between them. The germline CDR1 and CDR2 sequences are LNHDA and SQIVND (reference sequence). The CDR3 loop spans 14 amino acids. The CDR3 loop is CASSIDQGNQPQHF. CDR3 sequence (DNA): TGTGCCAGTAGTATAGATCAGGGGAATCAGCCCCAGCATTTT.

This clone appeared a single time. The chain recombines TRBV24-1 with TRBJ1-2, with a tentative D call TRBD1 (5 bases). V was clipped by 3 bases and J by 5 bases, with 12 bases between them. This CDR3 spans 14 amino acids. The V gene's germline CDR1 is KGHDR and CDR2 SFDVKD. CDR3 nucleotide sequence: TGTGCCACCAGTGATCCGGCGACAGAATATGGCTACACCTTC. It yields the protein CATSDPATEYGYTF.

This clone was observed a few times. The CDR3 DNA follows: TGCGCCAGCAGCCAAGATCCGGGACAGGGGTCGGGCGAGCAGTACTTC. Its translation: CASSQDPGQGSGEQYF. This sequence joins TRBV4-3 and TRBJ2-7; 10 bases map to TRBD1. The CDR3 is 16 amino acids. Trimming cost V 0 bases and J 6 bases; bases outside gene matches: 8. Germline assignment: CDR1 LGHNA and CDR2 YSLEER.

The sample holds one count of this clone. V usage is TRBV9 and J usage is TRBJ1-3; TRBD1 might be the D (6 bases). V dropped 2 bases and J dropped 4 bases, with 10 bases sitting between them. The CDR3 loop spans 14 amino acids. Germline CDR1 reads SGDLS; CDR2 reads YYNGEE. CDR3 sequence (DNA): TGTGCCAGCAGCGTTGAGGGGGACGGAAACACCATATATTTT. This gives the protein CASSVEGDGNTIYF.

This clone was picked up a small number of times. This chain connects TRBV3-1 (or the pseudogene TRBV3-2) to TRBJ2-3, with 12 bases matching TRBD2. Germline CDR1 LGHDT, CDR2 YNNKEL (reference sequence). The length of the CDR3 is 17 residues. Unmatched junction bases numbered 6, after V lost 4 bases and J lost 1 base. The CDR3 region is CASSPRLAGVGTDTQYF. CDR3 in DNA: TGTGCCAGCAGCCCCAGACTAGCGGGGGTGGGCACAGATACGCAGTATTTT.

The rearrangement links TRBV5-5 to TRBJ1-1, with 10 nucleotides matching TRBD1. This CDR3 comprises 17 residues. In germline, CDR1 is SGHKS, CDR2 YYEKEE (reference sequence). J lost 11 bases, V lost 0 bases, and 16 bases had no gene match. Here the CDR3 reads CASSLAFLDRGGLGAFF. CDR3 DNA: TGTGCCAGCAGCTTGGCGTTCTTGGACAGGGGGGGCCTCGGGGCTTTCTTT.

The genes are TRBV5-1 and TRBJ1-6; 9 positions match TRBD1. Germline trimming cut 3 bases from V and 6 bases from J; bases unmatched to any gene: 7. CDR1 SGHRS and CDR2 YFSETQ come from the germline V gene. The CDR3 runs to 16 residues. This CDR3 reads CASSSHRDRVNSPLHF. Here the CDR3 DNA reads TGCGCCAGCAGCTCCCACCGGGACAGGGTTAATTCACCCCTCCACTTT.

The gene calls are TRBV24-1 and TRBJ2-3; 12 bases align to TRBD2. CDR1 and CDR2 from the germline V gene are KGHDR and SFDVKD. The CDR3 spans 16 residues. J lost 2 bases, V lost 3 bases, and 2 bases had no gene match. The DNA for the CDR3 is TGTGCCACCAGTGATCGGACTAGCGGGGACACAGATACGCAGTATTTT. It encodes CATSDRTSGDTDTQYF.

This chain joins TRBV6-4 and TRBJ1-1, with D maybe TRBD1 (5 bases). CDR3 length equals 13 residues. Germline lookup yields CDR1 MRHNA and CDR2 SNTAGT. The V end lost 6 bases, the J end lost 0 bases, and 8 bases lay between the germline ends. The CDR3 region is CASSLTVNTEAFF. As DNA, the CDR3 is TGTGCCAGCAGCCTGACAGTGAACACTGAAGCTTTCTTT.

This clone has only a few counts. This sequence joins TRBV29-1 and TRBJ2-3, with 7 bases identical to TRBD2. V lost 5 bases and J lost 2; bases outside the gene matches: 4. Germline V gives CDR1 SQVTM, CDR2 ANQGSEA. CDR3 size: 13 residues. The DNA for the CDR3 is TGCAGCGTTTACGGGGGGATCACAGATACGCAGTATTTT. Its translation: CSVYGGITDTQYF.

V usage is TRBV7-2 and J usage is TRBJ1-1; maybe TRBD1 (6 bases). This CDR3 has 14 residues. V gave up 3 bases and J gave up 7 bases, with 15 bases separating them. The V gene's germline CDR1 is SGHTA and CDR2 FQGNSA. This CDR3 reads CASSLRNRAGEAFF. CDR3 nucleotide sequence: TGTGCCAGCAGCTTGAGGAACAGGGCGGGTGAAGCTTTCTTT.

The chain recombines TRBV2 with TRBJ2-7; TRBD1 matches at 8 bases. The CDR3 has 16 amino acids. CDR1 and CDR2 (germline): SNHLY, FYNNEI. The V and J ends lost 7 bases and 1 base, in that order; junction bases with no gene match: 12. The CDR3: CASNGWGQEASYEQYF. DNA for the CDR3: TGTGCCAGCAATGGGTGGGGACAGGAGGCTTCCTACGAGCAGTACTTC.

The chain uses TRBV5-6 and TRBJ1-2; 10 bases line up with TRBD1. The CDR3 runs to 14 residues. CDR1 and CDR2 (germline): SGHDT, YYEEEE. Trimming removed 5 bases from V and 0 bases from J; junction bases left unmatched: 1. CDR3 in amino acids: CASRGTGANYGYTF. CDR3 bases: TGTGCCAGCAGGGGGACAGGGGCTAACTATGGCTACACCTTC.

CDR3 in DNA: TGTGCCAGCAGCTTAGTGGCGGGGGCCGTCACCGGGGAGCTGTTTTTT. Translation gives CASSLVAGAVTGELFF. This chain uses TRBV7-2 with TRBJ2-2; tentative D call: TRBD2 (7 bases). CDR1 and CDR2 (germline): SGHTA, FQGNSA. The CDR3 has 16 residues. Trimming removed 1 base at V and 4 bases at J, with 13 bases between.

This clone appeared a single time. This chain links TRBV5-1 with TRBJ2-5; D not certain. The CDR3 extends over 15 amino acids. V was shortened by 0 bases and J by 1 base, with 10 bases between the two germline ends. CDR1 is SGHRS, CDR2 YFSETQ, per germline. DNA for the CDR3: TGCGCCAGCAGCTTGGAGATAGCCTCCCAAGAGACCCAGTACTTC. Translated: CASSLEIASQETQYF.

Notes on this clone: The junction differs from germline at one of its ends, possibly a read error. This rearrangement joins TRBV19 to TRBJ1-4; TRBD1 agrees at 8 bases. The CDR3 consists of 16 residues. Germline CDR1 reads LNHDA; CDR2 reads SQIVND (reference sequence). The CDR3 DNA sequence: TGTGCCAGTAGCATAGGGGGAGGGACAGGTCGCGAAAAACTGTTTTTT. It codes for CASSIGGGTGREKLFF. Full variable domain (outside the CDR3, taken from reference TRBV19 and TRBJ1-4): DGGITQSPKYLFRKEGQNVTLSCEQNLNHDAMYWYRQDPGQGLRLIYYSQIVNDFQKGDIAEGYSVSREKKESFPLTVTSAQKNPTAFYLCASSIGGGTGREKLFFGSGTQLSVL.

The gene calls are TRBV4-1 and TRBJ2-1; maybe TRBD2 (6 bases). CDR3 length: 17 amino acids. Trimming stripped 0 bases from V and 9 bases from J, with 21 bases between. CDR1 is MGHRA, CDR2 YSYEKL, per germline. CDR3: CASSQDLNSGPAGEQFF. The CDR3 coding sequence is TGCGCCAGCAGCCAAGACTTAAATAGCGGACCAGCGGGTGAGCAGTTCTTC.

The chain couples TRBV19 to TRBJ1-2; unclear D gene. CDR1 is LNHDA and CDR2 is SQIVND in the germline V gene (reference sequence). Between the trimmed V and J ends, which lost 0 bases and 8 bases, there was a span of 13 bases. The CDR3 is made up of 14 amino acids. CDR3 loop: CASSIEGSSGGYTF. The DNA of the CDR3 is TGTGCCAGTAGTATAGAGGGCTCCTCGGGAGGCTACACCTTC.

This chain connects TRBV7-2 to TRBJ1-4; 11 nucleotides match TRBD1. The CDR3 loop spans 15 amino acids. V shed 6 bases, J shed 7 bases, and the junction held 7 bases outside the gene matches. The germline V gene encodes CDR1 SGHTA and CDR2 FQGNSA. CDR3 nucleotides: TGTGCCAGCAGAAGGGACAGGGGGTCAAGTGAAAAACTGTTTTTT. Translated: CASRRDRGSSEKLFF.